One T cell receptor (beta chain) is described in this entry. Antigen: not known. Repertoires were generated with immunoSEQ multiplex PCR, while TCRdb's copy carries only in-frame clones and drops some. The data contain 100,000 to 150,000 clones, 70% to 90% of them singletons. The sample is drawn from a study of T cell responses to AZD1222 COVID-19 vaccine. Study outcomes and limitations: The study found vaccine-associated CD4 TCRs spanning spike, dominant at 160-218 and 743-854. AZD1222 recipients seropositive at baseline numbered only six.

Germline lookup yields CDR1 SGDLS and CDR2 YYNGEE. This CDR3 has 13 residues. V lost 4 bases, J lost 5 bases, and 12 bases lay in between. Sequenced material: peripheral blood, taken on day 0 of AZD1222 vaccination. The rearrangement links TRBV9 to TRBJ2-5; maybe TRBD1 (6 bases). This sequence was found in an adult in good health. CDR3 in amino acids: CASSPGTRETQYF. The CDR3 DNA follows: TGTGCCAGCAGCCCAGGGACACGGGAGACCCAGTACTTC.